These T cell receptor beta chains were read from a single sample in a study of breast tumors, draining lymph nodes, adjacent tissues. TCRdb recomputed calls from the multiplex PCR reads with MiXCR, one row per CDR3 protein. Here the sample spans tens of thousands of distinct CDR3 sequences, roughly 40% being singletons. Sequenced material: breast tumor tissue. All receptors derive from a female donor with breast cancer. Some clones in this sample may be carry-over from other donors' samples. Each CDR3 is given with its conserved first and last residue. D genes are given only for firm matches. Size is stated for part of the rows, as once, few or many counts, or as a class when the clone is expanded.

TRBJ2-5 | - | - | TRBV19 | CASSMGGDPWETQYF | TGTGCCAGTAGTATGGGTGGGGACCCCTGGGAGACCCAGTACTTC
TRBJ2-1 | - | - | TRBV29-1 | CSVEGLYNEQFF | TGCAGCGTAGAAGGCCTATACAATGAGCAGTTCTTC
TRBJ1-1 | - | - | TRBV5-4 | CASSATPGRGSEAFF | TGTGCCAGCAGCGCAACTCCAGGGAGGGGGTCTGAAGCTTTCTTT
TRBJ1-5 | - | many | TRBV7-2 | CASSLGAGGQPQHF | TGTGCCAGCAGCTTAGGGGCCGGGGGTCAGCCCCAGCATTTT
TRBJ1-5 | - | once | TRBV20-1 | CSASGGKYSNQPQHF | TGCAGTGCTAGTGGCGGAAAGTATAGCAATCAGCCCCAGCATTTT
TRBJ1-5 | - | many | TRBV4-3 | CASSQAGNQPQHF | TGCGCCAGCAGCCAAGCAGGCAATCAGCCCCAGCATTTT
TRBJ1-3 | - | - | TRBV7-6 | CASSLGRHNSGNTIYF | TGTGCCAGCAGCCTGGGACGGCACAACTCTGGAAACACCATATATTTT
TRBJ2-3 | TRBD2 | many | TRBV20-1 | CSATGLAFSLSTDTQYF | TGCAGTGCTACGGGACTAGCGTTTTCTCTCAGCACAGATACGCAGTATTTT
TRBJ2-6 | - | - | TRBV7-9 | CASNNRDSGANVLTF | TGTGCCAGCAACAACAGGGACTCTGGGGCCAACGTCCTGACTTTC
TRBJ2-2 | TRBD1 | once | TRBV7-9 | CASSSTGASTGELFF | TGTGCCAGCAGCAGTACAGGGGCGAGCACCGGGGAGCTGTTTTTT
TRBJ2-3 | TRBD2 | - | TRBV24-1 | CATRGTSGSISTDTQYF | TGTGCCACCAGGGGGACTAGCGGGAGCATCAGCACAGATACGCAGTATTTT
TRBJ2-7 | - | - | TRBV5-1 | CVSSNRPSGEQYF | TGCGTCAGCAGCAACCGTCCAAGCGGGGAGCAGTACTTC
TRBJ2-2 | - | many | TRBV7-9 | CASTPGAPNTGELFF | TGTGCCAGCACCCCTGGGGCCCCCAACACCGGGGAGCTGTTTTTT
TRBJ2-1 | - | many | TRBV3-1 | CASSQSSGPKQFF | TGTGCCAGCAGCCAGAGTAGCGGCCCGAAGCAGTTCTTC
TRBJ2-2 | TRBD1 | many | TRBV6-2/TRBV6-3 | CASSLGNRGPFTGELFF | TGTGCCAGCAGTTTAGGTAACAGGGGGCCTTTCACCGGGGAGCTGTTTTTT
TRBJ1-3 | TRBD1 | many | TRBV30 | CAWSIPGGTPGNTIYF | TGTGCCTGGAGTATCCCAGGGGGCACCCCTGGAAACACCATATATTTT
TRBJ2-3 | TRBD1 | many | TRBV10-2 | CATSTGGGRPKDTDTQYF | TGCGCCACCTCGACAGGGGGCGGAAGGCCGAAGGACACAGATACGCAGTATTTT
TRBJ2-5 | TRBD2 | - | TRBV12-3/TRBV12-4 | CAGSLGLAGVVATQYF | TGTGCCGGCAGCCTCGGACTAGCGGGAGTCGTGGCGACCCAGTACTTC
TRBJ2-1 | - | many | TRBV5-6 | CASSLISVAHNEQFF | TGTGCCAGCAGCTTGATTAGCGTCGCACACAATGAGCAGTTCTTC
TRBJ2-7 | TRBD2 | - | TRBV4-3 | CASSQERIAGFYEQYF | TGCGCCAGCAGCCAAGAGAGGATAGCGGGATTCTACGAGCAGTACTTC
TRBJ1-6 | - | once | TRBV4-3 | CASSQEALSSYNSPLHF | TGCGCCAGCAGCCAAGAAGCATTAAGCTCCTATAATTCACCCCTCCACTTT
TRBJ2-3 | - | - | TRBV5-1 | CASSFSNGTSSDTQYF | TGCGCCAGCAGCTTCTCGAACGGGACAAGCTCAGATACGCAGTATTTT
TRBJ1-2 | - | many | TRBV19 | CASSIMGQGRFSSDGYTF | TGTGCCAGTAGTATTATGGGGCAAGGTCGATTCAGCTCGGATGGCTACACCTTC
TRBJ2-3 | - | - | TRBV5-5 | CASSPYPTDTQYF | TGTGCCAGCAGCCCATACCCCACAGATACGCAGTATTTT
TRBJ2-1 | TRBD2 | once | TRBV19 | CASKLAGTYNEQFF | TGTGCCAGTAAACTAGCGGGAACCTACAATGAGCAGTTCTTC
TRBJ1-5 | - | - | TRBV20-1 | CSARDPRAGNQPQHF | TGCAGTGCTAGAGATCCCCGGGCTGGCAATCAGCCCCAGCATTTT
TRBJ2-2 | TRBD2 | many | TRBV7-3 | CATQRERNTGELFF | TGTGCCACCCAGCGGGAAAGGAACACCGGGGAGCTGTTTTTT
TRBJ1-6 | - | many | TRBV5-6 | CASRPGTPYNSPLHF | TGTGCCAGCAGGCCCGGGACACCTTATAATTCACCCCTCCACTTT
TRBJ2-2 | - | - | TRBV7-2 | CASSPTTGSTEELFF | TGCGCCAGCAGCCCAACCACAGGAAGCACCGAGGAGCTGTTTTTT
TRBJ2-5 | TRBD1 | - | TRBV5-6 | CASSTGGDREKVWSQYF | TGTGCCAGTAGTACAGGGGGAGACAGGGAGAAGGTCTGGTCCCAGTACTTC
TRBJ2-3 | - | many | TRBV5-5 | CASRHSGTTDTQYF | TGTGCCAGCAGACACTCAGGAACTACAGATACGCAGTATTTT
TRBJ2-2 | - | - | TRBV19 | CASQPLGGGELVF | TGTGCCAGTCAACCCTTGGGGGGCGGGGAGCTGGTTTTT
TRBJ1-6 | - | - | TRBV9 | CASSIGGSSTNSPLHF | TGTGCCAGTAGCATAGGGGGGTCTTCCACTAATTCACCCCTCCACTTT
TRBJ1-3 | - | - | TRBV10-3 | CAISGTAYEQYFGPGTIYF | -
TRBJ1-5 | - | - | TRBV12-3/TRBV12-4 | CASRFQDNQPQHF | TGTGCCAGCAGGTTCCAGGACAATCAGCCCCAGCATTTT
TRBJ1-2 | TRBD1 | many | TRBV7-9 | CASSYQGQGRGYTF | TGTGCCAGCAGCTACCAGGGACAGGGAAGGGGCTACACCTTC
TRBJ2-5 | - | many | TRBV6-5 | CASSHSSQSRETQYF | TGTGCCAGCAGTCACTCTTCGCAGTCGAGGGAGACCCAGTACTTC
TRBJ2-3 | TRBD2 | - | TRBV10-3 | CAISDPAGASTDTQYF | TGTGCCATCAGTGATCCTGCGGGAGCGAGCACAGATACGCAGTATTTT
TRBJ1-1 | TRBD1 | - | TRBV6-4 | CASSDPGTGSIHTEAFF | TGTGCCAGCAGTGACCCGGGGACAGGGAGTATTCACACTGAAGCTTTCTTT
TRBJ2-3 | TRBD2 | many | TRBV9 | CASSARTSGLTDTQYF | TGTGCCAGCAGTGCCAGGACTAGCGGCCTCACAGATACGCAGTATTTT
TRBJ1-2 | TRBD1 | - | TRBV10-1 | CASSGNRGAGYTF | TGCGCCAGCAGTGGGAACAGGGGTGCCGGCTACACCTTC
TRBJ1-5 | - | - | TRBV24-1 | CATSEGGAGTHQPQHF | TGTGCCACCAGTGAAGGGGGGGCGGGGACCCATCAGCCCCAGCATTTT
TRBJ1-5 | - | many | TRBV20-1 | CSARDGGQTVNQPQHF | TGCAGTGCTAGAGATGGAGGACAGACAGTCAATCAGCCCCAGCATTTT